A selection of T cell receptor beta chains follows, all from one sample in a study of immune cell composition in non-small cell lung cancer. The table came from immunoSEQ multiplex PCR; TCRdb's copy has only in-frame clones and leaves some out. This repertoire shows more than 15,000 clones, about 80% found once; its top ten account for over 9%. These data were likewise used in another study, on CD4 T cells in lung cancer.

Sequencing input: non-adjacent lung tissue. The receptors come from a human donor with non-small cell lung cancer. Both conserved end residues are trimmed from each CDR3. The D gene is left open where the match is weak.

>TRBJ2-2|TRBV9|-
ASSLTGTPFTGELF
>TRBJ2-5|TRBV5-6|TRBD2
ASSPMPGLAITQETQY
>TRBJ2-7|TRBV18|-
ASSPGLAYEQY
>TRBJ2-5|TRBV28|-
ASSFGVLETQY
>TRBJ2-5|TRBV28|-
ASSLIGGGGETQY
>TRBJ1-2|TRBV30|-
AWSWEGGYT
>TRBJ1-3|TRBV28|-
ASSSQTDSGNTIY
>TRBJ1-5|TRBV7-8|-
ASSRTEGRNQPQH
>TRBJ1-1|TRBV9|-
ASSVAPNTEAF
>TRBJ2-7|TRBV5-5|-
ASSSRLTIYEQY
>TRBJ2-2|TRBV19|TRBD1
ASSDRDRPSQLF
>TRBJ2-5|TRBV20-1|-
SARHGETQY
>TRBJ2-3|TRBV5-1|TRBD2
ASSSTSGGSLASDTQY